These 5 T cell receptor beta chains share one sample of origin, sequenced in a study of response to subunit inactivated influenza vaccine. TCRdb re-called the RT-PCR reads with MiXCR, one entry per CDR3 protein. The sample has 700,000 to 800,000 distinct CDR3 sequences, 15% to 20% seen once. The sequenced sample was PBMCs from blood, obtained 5 days after vaccination. All receptors come from a man in his fifties who received an inactivated influenza vaccine.

The chain couples TRBV6-7 to TRBJ2-1, with 8 bases fitting TRBD1. TRBV6-7 is sorted into the ORF group, with uncertain function. The CDR3 is 17 residues long. V lost 2 bases, J lost 8 bases, and 14 bases stayed unmatched. The CDR3 here is CASSYTLTGGEWDEQFF. CDR3 nucleotide sequence: TGTGCCAGCAGTTACACCCTAACAGGGGGTGAATGGGATGAGCAGTTCTTC.

The chain joins TRBV7-8 to TRBJ2-1; 10 nucleotides align to TRBD2. The CDR3 totals 15 residues. Germline assignment: CDR1 SGHVS and CDR2 FQNEAQ. The ends lost 2 bases at V and 8 bases at J; junction bases unmatched: 6. The CDR3 sequence is CASSLPSGSRDEQFF. CDR3 DNA sequence: TGTGCCAGCAGCTTACCTAGCGGGAGTAGGGATGAGCAGTTCTTC.

V is TRBV4-1 and J is TRBJ2-1, with TRBD2 matching 9 bases. The V and J ends lost 2 bases and 10 bases, in that order; junction bases with no gene match: 12. There are 16 residues in the CDR3. Germline V gene lookup returns CDR1 MGHRA and CDR2 YSYEKL. This chain's CDR3 is CASSQQLRGGVDEQFF. CDR3 nucleotide sequence: TGCGCCAGCAGCCAACAGTTGCGGGGGGGGGTCGACGAGCAGTTCTTC.

This chain uses TRBV7-9 with TRBJ2-7; TRBD2 aligns across 8 bases. The germline CDR1 and CDR2 sequences are SEHNR and FQNEAQ (reference sequence). The V segment lost 3 bases and the J segment 2 bases; nucleotides outside the gene matches: 6. The CDR3 spans 15 residues. The CDR3 nucleotides are TGTGCCAGCAGCTTTCCTAGCGGGTCCACCTACGAGCAGTACTTC. Its protein product is CASSFPSGSTYEQYF.

This clonotype was counted between two and nine times. This rearrangement joins TRBV7-2 to TRBJ2-4, with D possibly TRBD1 on 5 matching bases. Germline V gene sequence: CDR1 SGHTA, CDR2 FQGNSA. This CDR3 is 17 amino acids long. Trimming removed 4 bases from V and 0 bases from J, with 16 bases in between. DNA for the CDR3: TGTGCCAGCAGCTCTTTGGGGCAGACACTAGCCAAAAACATTCAGTACTTC. It is translated as CASSSLGQTLAKNIQYF.